What follows are 14 T cell receptor beta chains derived from one specimen sequenced in a study of blood T cells in healthy people across ages. Alongside a J-beta primer mix, a sample-barcoded 5' primer served in a second PCR lasting about 7 to 11 cycles. TCRdb re-analysed the 5' RACE reads in MiXCR, keeping a single row per CDR3 protein. The data show hundreds of thousands of distinct CDR3 sequences, with approximately 50% seen just once and approximately 37% held by the top ten. Input material: blood. Every receptor here comes from a man aged 55 to 70 in good health.

With respect to this clonotype: At one end, the junction sequence differs from germline, possibly due to a read error. This chain connects TRBV5-1 to TRBJ2-1, with D perhaps matching TRBD1 (6 bases). This CDR3 contains 14 residues. Germline lookup yields CDR1 SGHRS and CDR2 YFSETQ. Written as DNA, the CDR3 is TGCGCCTGCAGCTTGAACCCAGGGGACAATGAGCAGTTCTTC. This gives the protein CACSLNPGDNEQFF. The whole variable domain, filled in from reference TRBV5-1 and TRBJ2-1, reads KAGVTQTPRYLIKTRGQQVTLSCSPISGHRSVSWYQQTPGQGLQFLFEYFSETQRNKGNFPGRFSGRQFSNSRSEMNVSTLELGDSALYLCACSLNPGDNEQFFGPGTRLTVL.

The chain couples TRBV5-1 to TRBJ2-5, with 8 bases matching TRBD1. There are 14 residues in the CDR3. Unmatched junction bases numbered 13, after V lost 4 bases and J lost 11 bases. CDR1 SGHRS and CDR2 YFSETQ come from the germline V gene. The CDR3 region has the DNA TGCGCCAGCAGCCAGGGACAGGAATTTAATGAGCAGTACTTC. This codes for CASSQGQEFNEQYF.

This clonotype occurred many times. V and J are TRBV6-5 and TRBJ2-5; D may be TRBD2 (5 bases). The germline V gene has CDR1 MNHEY and CDR2 SVGAGI. The CDR3 extends over 14 amino acids. Trimming took 7 bases from V and 2 from J, leaving 14 bases between them. CDR3 residues: CASTPRGPQETQYF. CDR3 bases: TGTGCCAGCACTCCCCGCGGGCCTCAAGAGACCCAGTACTTC.

This clonotype was detected a few times. The J gene is TRBJ2-1, the V gene TRBV4-2; a possible D gene is TRBD2 (6 bases). Per germline, CDR1 LGHNA and CDR2 YNFKEQ. The V end was cut by 4 bases, the J end by 13 bases, with 17 bases between. The CDR3 extends over 13 amino acids. The CDR3 DNA follows: TGTGCCAGCAGCCGTGGACTAAGCGCGAATCAGTTCTTC. Translating it yields CASSRGLSANQFF.

The sample holds a few counts of this clonotype. The rearrangement uses TRBV25-1 and TRBJ2-5; 9 positions match TRBD2. Trimming cost V 1 base and J 5 bases; bases outside gene matches: 5. Germline V lookup: CDR1 MGHDK, CDR2 SYGVNS. This CDR3 contains 15 residues. The CDR3 reads CASSESSGMVETQYF. DNA of the CDR3: TGTGCCAGCAGTGAATCTAGCGGGATGGTTGAGACCCAGTACTTC.

This clonotype was recorded a few times. This chain joins TRBV6-5 and TRBJ1-2; tentative D call: TRBD1 (5 bases). V lost 5 bases to trimming and J lost 2 bases, with 15 bases between them. Germline assignment: CDR1 MNHEY and CDR2 SVGAGI. The CDR3 loop spans 15 amino acids. In nucleotides, the CDR3 is TGTGCCAGCAGTCGACGGACGGGGGTCAACTATGGCTACACCTTC. Translating it yields CASSRRTGVNYGYTF.

V usage is TRBV18 and J usage is TRBJ1-1, with 9 bases identical to TRBD1. CDR1 and CDR2 from the germline V gene are KGHSH and LQKENI. The CDR3 covers 13 residues. The J segment lost 7 bases and the V segment lost 9 bases, leaving 9 bases of the junction unmatched. CDR3 in DNA: TGTGCCAGTTTTTATGGACAGGGGCGTGAAGCTTTCTTT. It yields the protein CASFYGQGREAFF.

The chain carries TRBV10-3 and TRBJ2-1, with 8 bases lining up with TRBD2. Trimming at V came to 8 bases and at J to 0 bases, leaving 12 bases not matched to a gene. There are 17 residues in the CDR3. Germline CDR1 reads ENHRY; CDR2 reads SYGVKD. CDR3: CAIGATSGTSSYNEQFF. The DNA of the CDR3 is TGTGCCATCGGCGCTACTAGCGGAACAAGCTCCTACAATGAGCAGTTCTTC.

This rearrangement joins TRBV20-1 to TRBJ2-4; TRBD1 is a possible D gene (5 bases). The J call is in doubt because the DNA end fits TRBJ2-7 better. Germline CDR1 is DFQATT and CDR2 is SNEGSKA (reference sequence). The length of the CDR3 is 14 residues. CDR3 sequence: CSAFTQSQGSEQYF. The DNA of the CDR3 is TGCAGTGCTTTTACCCAATCCCAGGGTAGCGAGCAGTACTTC.

This clonotype was found a few times. The chain links TRBV25-1 to TRBJ2-5, with a possible D match to TRBD2 (6 bases). The V end was cut by 4 bases, the J end by 5 bases, with 17 bases between. The CDR3 totals 15 residues. From germline, CDR1 is MGHDK and CDR2 SYGVNS. The CDR3 DNA is TGTGCCAGCAGTGGGGGGACTCCCCTAGAGGAGACCCAGTACTTC. Translating gives CASSGGTPLEETQYF.

V and J are TRBV6-6 and TRBJ2-3; 7 bases align to TRBD1. J was trimmed by 1 base and V by 2 bases; bases with no gene match: 6. This CDR3 has 16 residues. Germline-derived CDR1 and CDR2 are MNHNY and SVGAGI (reference sequence). The CDR3 sequence is CASSYLPGQGTDTQYF. The CDR3 nucleotides read TGTGCCAGCAGTTACCTTCCTGGACAGGGCACAGATACGCAGTATTTT.

V is TRBV4-1 and J is TRBJ2-7; TRBD1 is a possible D gene (6 bases). The CDR3 is made up of 16 amino acids. Germline-derived CDR1 and CDR2 are MGHRA and YSYEKL. Trimming cost V 5 bases and J 2 bases, with 19 bases left between them. This chain's CDR3 is CASSKDRDTTTYEQYF. The CDR3 bases are TGCGCCAGCAGCAAGGACCGGGACACGACCACCTACGAGCAGTACTTC.

V is TRBV29-1 and J is TRBJ2-2; D is unclear. The germline V gene encodes CDR1 SQVTM and CDR2 ANQGSEA. This CDR3 has 13 amino acids. The V end was cut by 6 bases, the J end by 6 bases, with 14 bases between. CDR3 amino acids: CSVQRQFAGELFF. CDR3 bases: TGCAGCGTCCAACGGCAGTTCGCCGGGGAGCTGTTTTTT.

V gene TRBV7-6 combines with J gene TRBJ2-7; 13 bases agree with TRBD2. The better agreement between TRBJ2-5 and the DNA end casts doubt on the J call. The germline CDR1 and CDR2 sequences are SGHVS and FNYEAQ. This CDR3 is 17 amino acids long. As DNA, the CDR3 is TGTGCCAGCAGCTTCCAACTAGCGGGGGGGCCGGGGGAGACCCAGTACTTC. It encodes CASSFQLAGGPGETQYF.